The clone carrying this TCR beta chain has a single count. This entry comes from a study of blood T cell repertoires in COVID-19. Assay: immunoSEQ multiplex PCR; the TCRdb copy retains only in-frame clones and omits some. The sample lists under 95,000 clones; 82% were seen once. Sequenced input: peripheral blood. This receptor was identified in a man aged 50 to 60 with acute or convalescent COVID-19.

CDR3 region: CAISLQGKRDTGELFF. DNA for the CDR3: TGTGCCATCAGTCTGCAGGGAAAAAGGGACACCGGGGAGCTGTTTTTT. This rearrangement joins TRBV10-3 to TRBJ2-2; weak D call: TRBD1 (5 bases). Between the trimmed V and J ends, which lost 5 bases and 3 bases, there was a span of 16 bases. CDR3 size: 16 residues. The germline V gene encodes CDR1 ENHRY and CDR2 SYGVKD.